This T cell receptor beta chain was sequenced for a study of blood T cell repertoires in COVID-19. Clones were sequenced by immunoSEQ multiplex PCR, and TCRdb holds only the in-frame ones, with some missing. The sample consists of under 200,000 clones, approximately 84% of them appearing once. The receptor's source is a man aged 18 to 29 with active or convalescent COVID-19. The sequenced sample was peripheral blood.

CDR3 nucleotide sequence: TGTGCCAGCAGCTTAGCAGGCCTAGCGGGAGGGCCGGGTGCCGGGGAGCTGTTTTTT. Its translation: CASSLAGLAGGPGAGELFF. This chain joins TRBV7-6 and TRBJ2-2; 12 nucleotides align to TRBD2. V lost 0 bases and J lost 6; bases outside the gene matches: 11. Germline V gene sequence: CDR1 SGHVS, CDR2 FNYEAQ. The CDR3 consists of 19 residues.